The next 6 T cell receptor beta chains were all read from a single sample in a study of blood T cell repertoires in COVID-19. The assay was immunoSEQ multiplex PCR, and TCRdb's table has in-frame clones only and misses some. The sample contains about 350,000 clones, more than 75% of which appear only once. The sample taken for sequencing was PBMCs or T cells enriched from blood (not recorded which). These receptor sequences come from a woman under 40 who had recovered from COVID-19.

V is TRBV5-1 and J is TRBJ2-6, with TRBD2 as a possible D gene (7 bases). This CDR3 spans 16 amino acids. With 0 bases removed from V and 2 bases from J, the gap between germline ends came to 9 bases. CDR1 is SGHRS and CDR2 is YFSETQ in the germline V gene. CDR3 loop: CASSLVGGPGANVLTF. DNA for the CDR3: TGCGCCAGCAGCTTGGTCGGGGGGCCTGGGGCCAACGTCCTGACTTTC.

This clone was seen a few times. The chain has TRBV24-1 and TRBJ1-5; D uncertain. The CDR3 has 14 residues. Germline lookup yields CDR1 KGHDR and CDR2 SFDVKD. Trimming cost V 6 bases and J 3 bases, with 11 bases left between them. The CDR3 DNA follows: TGTGCCACCAGTACCCGACAAGCCAATCAGCCCCAGCATTTT. Amino acids: CATSTRQANQPQHF.

V is TRBV28 and J is TRBJ2-7, with 11 bases identical to TRBD1. Germline values: CDR1 MDHEN, CDR2 SYDVKM. CDR3 size: 15 residues. V shed 2 bases and J 3 bases; nucleotides not matched to a gene: 3. CDR3 amino acids: CASSLRGTGGYEQYF. The CDR3 coding sequence is TGTGCCAGCAGTTTAAGGGGGACAGGGGGCTACGAGCAGTACTTC. Drawing the rest from reference TRBV28 and TRBJ2-7, the complete variable domain is DVKVTQSSRYLVKRTGEKVFLECVQDMDHENMFWYRQDPGLGLRLIYFSYDVKMKEKGDIPEGYSVSREKKERFSLILESASTNQTSMYLCASSLRGTGGYEQYFGPGTRLTVT.

V is TRBV7-9 and J is TRBJ2-7; TRBD2 might be the D (6 bases). Germline V lookup: CDR1 SEHNR, CDR2 FQNEAQ (reference sequence). Between the trimmed V and J ends, which lost 1 base and 0 bases, there was a span of 13 bases. This CDR3 region has 16 residues. Here the CDR3 reads CASSLGGDDFSYEQYF. The DNA for the CDR3 is TGTGCCAGCAGCTTAGGGGGGGACGATTTCTCCTACGAGCAGTACTTC.

The count of this clone is one. This CDR3 reads CASSLARLAGGPLGEQFF. In DNA, the CDR3 is TGTGCCAGCAGCTTAGCGCGCCTAGCGGGGGGGCCACTGGGAGAGCAGTTCTTC. This rearrangement joins TRBV7-8 to TRBJ2-1; the match to TRBD2 covers 12 bases. The germline V gene encodes CDR1 SGHVS and CDR2 FQNEAQ. This CDR3 has 18 residues. Germline trimming cut 0 bases from V and 10 bases from J; bases unmatched to any gene: 13. The entire variable domain, with the rest obtained from reference TRBV7-8 and TRBJ2-1, is as follows: GAGVSQSPRYKVAKRGQDVALRCDPISGHVSLFWYQQALGQGPEFLTYFQNEAQLDKSGLPSDRFFAERPEGSVSTLKIQRTQQEDSAVYLCASSLARLAGGPLGEQFFGPGTRLTVL.

The gene calls are TRBV18 and TRBJ1-2, with TRBD1 matching over 8 bases. V was clipped by 4 bases and J by 5 bases; unmatched bases: 12. Germline V gene data show CDR1 as KGHSH and CDR2 as LQKENI. The CDR3 contains 16 residues. The CDR3 spells CASSQAYGQGRYGYTF. In nucleotides, the CDR3 is TGTGCCAGCTCACAGGCATATGGACAGGGTCGTTATGGCTACACCTTC.